The rows below give T cell receptor beta chains drawn from one sample of a study of shared clonotypes between healthy human individuals. Sequencing was performed with immunoSEQ multiplex PCR; in TCRdb, only in-frame clones are kept and a portion is missing. The sample lists under 750,000 clones; 55% to 80% were seen once. The sequenced material came from memory CD4+ T cells sorted from blood. The receptor source for this set is a woman aged 25 to 45 in good health. Each CDR3 is given with its conserved first and last residue. D genes are given only for firm matches. Clone size appears in some rows only: once, few, many, or a class for an expanded clone.

v_call	clone_size	d_call	j_call	cdr3_aa	cdr3_nt
TRBV28	-	-	TRBJ1-3	CASSLRTTGNTIYF	TGTGCCAGCAGTTTGCGTACAACTGGAAACACCATATATTTT
TRBV5-6	once	-	TRBJ1-1	CASSLNMNTEAFF	TGTGCCAGCAGCTTGAACATGAACACTGAAGCTTTCTTT
TRBV29-1	-	-	TRBJ2-3	CSVEQGGTDTQYF	TGCAGCGTTGAACAGGGAGGCACAGATACGCAGTATTTT
TRBV7-9	few	-	TRBJ1-1	CASSPQWNTEAFF	TGTGCCAGCAGCCCCCAGTGGAACACTGAAGCTTTCTTT
TRBV11-3	-	TRBD1	TRBJ2-2	CASSLEGGWGTGELFF	TGTGCCAGCAGCTTAGAAGGGGGCTGGGGCACCGGGGAGCTGTTTTTT
TRBV19	-	-	TRBJ1-5	CASQTGGGYQPQHF	TGTGCCAGTCAAACCGGAGGGGGGTATCAGCCCCAGCATTTT
TRBV5-4	-	-	TRBJ2-1	CASSLATGRSEQFF	TGTGCCAGCAGCTTGGCGACTGGGCGGAGTGAGCAGTTCTTC
TRBV7-9	-	TRBD2	TRBJ2-3	CASSLAFGGGDTQYF	TGTGCCAGCAGCTTAGCATTCGGGGGAGGGGATACGCAGTATTTT
TRBV7-9	-	-	TRBJ2-1	CASSLLGYNEQFF	TGTGCCAGCAGCTTACTTGGCTACAATGAGCAGTTCTTC
TRBV11-2	-	-	TRBJ1-4	CASSYSPEKLFF	TGTGCCAGCAGCTATAGTCCTGAAAAACTGTTTTTT
TRBV10-3	few	-	TRBJ2-7	CAIRADPSGYEQYF	TGTGCCATCAGAGCAGACCCTTCTGGGTACGAGCAGTACTTC
TRBV4-2	-	TRBD1	TRBJ2-1	CASSQDSGTGLYNEQFF	TGTGCCAGCAGCCAAGATAGTGGGACAGGGCTATACAATGAGCAGTTCTTC
TRBV2	-	-	TRBJ2-7	CASISGAGIPYEQYF	TGTGCCAGCATCTCTGGGGCGGGAATCCCCTACGAGCAGTACTTC
TRBV5-1	few	-	TRBJ1-1	CASSLGGVGTEAFF	TGCGCCAGCAGCTTGGGTGGGGTGGGCACTGAAGCTTTCTTT
TRBV19	-	-	TRBJ2-1	CASSKNWGKRPDNEQFF	TGTGCCAGTAGTAAGAATTGGGGCAAGCGTCCAGACAATGAGCAGTTCTTC
TRBV5-1	-	TRBD1	TRBJ2-2	CASSLDRGIGGELFF	TGCGCCAGCAGCTTGGACAGGGGGATCGGCGGGGAGCTGTTTTTT
TRBV18	-	TRBD1	TRBJ2-7	CASSPDRGPKGEQYF	TGTGCCAGCTCACCCGACAGGGGGCCAAAAGGGGAGCAGTACTTC
TRBV5-1	-	-	TRBJ1-2	CASRVQGAGYTF	TGCGCCAGCAGAGTCCAGGGTGCTGGCTACACCTTC
TRBV2	-	TRBD2	TRBJ2-3	CASSPQGGSPDTQYF	TGTGCCAGCAGTCCCCAGGGAGGGAGCCCGGATACGCAGTATTTT
TRBV28	once	-	TRBJ1-5	CASSKQGLGWENQPQHF	TGTGCCAGCAGCAAGCAGGGGTTGGGGTGGGAAAATCAGCCCCAGCATTTT
TRBV28	-	-	TRBJ2-1	CASSQVGGGPRLFF	TGTGCCAGCAGCCAAGTGGGGGGCGGCCCCCGCCTGTTCTTC
TRBV10-3	many	TRBD2	TRBJ2-2	CAISETSGLTGELFF	TGTGCCATCAGTGAGACTAGCGGATTGACCGGGGAGCTGTTTTTT
TRBV5-1	-	-	TRBJ2-5	CASSVASKTGLAETQYF	TGCGCCAGCAGCGTGGCAAGTAAAACAGGTCTGGCGGAGACCCAGTACTTC
TRBV9	-	-	TRBJ2-5	CASSQNSQETQYF	TGTGCCAGCAGCCAGAACAGCCAAGAGACCCAGTACTTC
TRBV21-1	-	-	TRBJ2-5	CASSKVEGATGFMETQYF	TGTGCCAGCAGCAAAGTAGAGGGGGCGACGGGATTCATGGAGACCCAGTACTTC
TRBV30	-	-	TRBJ1-1	CAWSRGVNTEAFF	TGTGCCTGGAGCCGGGGGGTGAACACTGAAGCTTTCTTT
TRBV9	-	-	TRBJ1-6	CASSAYDRVPNSPLHF	TGTGCCAGCAGCGCATACGACCGGGTTCCTAATTCACCCCTCCACTTT
TRBV6-1	-	-	TRBJ2-3	CASTDTQYF	TGTGCCAGCACAGATACGCAGTATTTT
TRBV9	-	TRBD2	TRBJ2-1	CASRTSGTGDEQFF	TGTGCCAGCAGGACTAGCGGGACGGGCGATGAGCAGTTCTTC
TRBV5-4	-	TRBD2	TRBJ2-3	CASSQDLASGRTDTQYF	TGTGCCAGCAGCCAAGATCTGGCTAGCGGGAGAACAGATACGCAGTATTTT
TRBV7-2	once	-	TRBJ1-1	CASSLGAGRTDTEAFF	TGTGCCAGCAGCTTAGGTGCGGGGCGCACTGACACTGAAGCTTTCTTT
TRBV5-1	-	-	TRBJ2-5	CASSRTQETQYF	TGCGCCAGCAGCAGAACCCAAGAGACCCAGTACTTC
TRBV30	-	-	TRBJ2-5	CAWSVNGIRETQYF	TGTGCCTGGAGTGTAAATGGGATTCGGGAGACCCAGTACTTC
TRBV30	-	TRBD2	TRBJ2-7	CAWSRDLAGGISYEQYF	TGTGCCTGGAGTAGAGATTTAGCGGGAGGGATCTCCTACGAGCAGTACTTC
TRBV5-1	-	-	TRBJ2-1	CASSLRGDPYNEQFF	TGCGCCAGCAGCTTAAGGGGTGATCCCTACAATGAGCAGTTCTTC
TRBV28	-	-	TRBJ2-7	CASSLSSAGPYEQYF	TGTGCCAGCAGTCTTAGTTCTGCGGGTCCCTACGAGCAGTACTTC
TRBV18	-	-	TRBJ2-7	CASSPQGNSYEQYF	TGTGCCAGCTCACCACAGGGGAACTCCTACGAGCAGTACTTC
TRBV18	-	-	TRBJ2-2	CASSNREGSNTGELFF	TGTGCCAGCTCTAACCGCGAGGGATCGAACACCGGGGAGCTGTTTTTT
TRBV6-5	few	TRBD1	TRBJ1-3	CASSYSAGGEDTIYF	TGTGCCAGCAGTTACTCGGCAGGGGGTGAGGACACCATATATTTT
TRBV30	many	-	TRBJ1-1	CAWSSGQSYTEAFF	TGTGCCTGGAGTAGCGGACAGTCCTACACTGAAGCTTTCTTT
TRBV18	-	-	TRBJ2-1	CASSLDSSSYNEQFF	TGTGCCAGCTCACTTGACAGTAGCTCCTACAATGAGCAGTTCTTC
TRBV28	-	TRBD2	TRBJ2-7	CASIGGELHYEQYF	TGTGCCAGCATTGGGGGGGAGCTCCACTACGAGCAGTACTTC
TRBV18	-	-	TRBJ2-2	CASSPYQQGGGTGELFF	TGTGCCAGCTCACCGTACCAACAGGGAGGCGGGACCGGGGAGCTGTTTTTT
TRBV5-1	-	-	TRBJ2-2	CASSLVRGATGELFF	TGCGCCAGCAGCTTGGTTAGGGGGGCCACCGGGGAGCTGTTTTTT
TRBV7-9	few	TRBD1	TRBJ1-2	CASSSDRVDGYTF	TGTGCCAGCAGCTCAGACAGGGTCGATGGCTACACCTTC
TRBV15	-	-	TRBJ1-1	CATSRDLAKNTEAFF	TGTGCCACCAGCAGAGATTTGGCAAAGAACACTGAAGCTTTCTTT
TRBV11-2	few	-	TRBJ2-5	CASSLGGHEKETQYF	TGTGCCAGCAGCTTAGGGGGACACGAGAAAGAGACCCAGTACTTC
TRBV5-8	-	-	TRBJ1-2	CASSGDKGYYGYTF	TGTGCCAGCAGCGGGGATAAGGGATACTATGGCTACACCTTC
TRBV18	few	-	TRBJ1-2	CASSPSPRNYGYTF	TGTGCCAGCTCACCAAGCCCCAGAAACTATGGCTACACCTTC
TRBV10-3	-	-	TRBJ1-1	CAISTAANTEAFF	TGTGCCATCAGCACGGCTGCGAACACTGAAGCTTTCTTT
TRBV27	-	-	TRBJ2-4	CASRLSSPENIQYF	TGTGCCAGCCGACTAAGTTCCCCAGAAAACATTCAGTACTTC
TRBV18	-	-	TRBJ2-7	CASSRSGTSSYEQYF	TGTGCCAGCTCTCGTTCCGGGACATCCTCCTACGAGCAGTACTTC